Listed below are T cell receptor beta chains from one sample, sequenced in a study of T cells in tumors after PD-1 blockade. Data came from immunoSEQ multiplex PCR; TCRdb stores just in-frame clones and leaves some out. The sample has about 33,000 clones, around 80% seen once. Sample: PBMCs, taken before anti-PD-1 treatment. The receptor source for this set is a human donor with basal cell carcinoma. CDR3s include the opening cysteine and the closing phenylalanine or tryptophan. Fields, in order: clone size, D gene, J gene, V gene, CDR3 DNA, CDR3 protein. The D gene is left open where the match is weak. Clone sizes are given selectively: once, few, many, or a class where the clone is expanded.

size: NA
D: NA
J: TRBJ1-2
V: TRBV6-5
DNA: TGTGCCAGCAGTTGGTCAACGGCTAACTATGGCTACACCTTC
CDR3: CASSWSTANYGYTF

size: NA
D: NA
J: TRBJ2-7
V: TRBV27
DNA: TGTGCCAGCAGTTTTGATCCGGGGCCCCCCTACGAGCAGTACTTC
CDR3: CASSFDPGPPYEQYF

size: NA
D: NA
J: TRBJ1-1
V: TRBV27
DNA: TGTGCCAGCAGGCCACAGACACCCATGAACACTGAAGCTTTCTTT
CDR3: CASRPQTPMNTEAFF

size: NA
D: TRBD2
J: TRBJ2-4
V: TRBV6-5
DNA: TGTGCCAGCAGTTCCGGAACCGGGACTAGCCGAAACATTCAGTACTTC
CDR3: CASSSGTGTSRNIQYF

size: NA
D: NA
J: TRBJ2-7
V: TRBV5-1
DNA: TGCGCCAGCAGCAACGCAGGGGCTGAAGAGCAGTACTTC
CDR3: CASSNAGAEEQYF

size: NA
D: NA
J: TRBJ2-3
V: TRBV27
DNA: TGTGCCAGCGCTAGACGAACTAGCACAGATACGCAGTATTTT
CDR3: CASARRTSTDTQYF

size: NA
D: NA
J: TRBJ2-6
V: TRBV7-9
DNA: TGTGCCAACTTTGGGGGCTCTGGGGCCAACGTCCTGACTTTC
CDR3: CANFGGSGANVLTF

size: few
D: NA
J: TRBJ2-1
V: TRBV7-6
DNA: TGTGCCAGCAGCTTAGCGCGGGGGCGCGGGTTCTTCTTC
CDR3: CASSLARGRGFFF

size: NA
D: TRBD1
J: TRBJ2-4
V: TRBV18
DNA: TGTGCCAGCTCACTCGACAGGGAAAACATTCAGTACTTC
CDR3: CASSLDRENIQYF

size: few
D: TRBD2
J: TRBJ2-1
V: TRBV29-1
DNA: TGCAGCGTTGGCGGGGAGGGCCGAATCTACAATGAGCAGTTCTTC
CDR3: CSVGGEGRIYNEQFF

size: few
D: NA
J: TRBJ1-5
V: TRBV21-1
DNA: TGTGCCAGCAGCCCCCGACAGGGATTATATAGCAATCAGCCCCAGCATTTT
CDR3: CASSPRQGLYSNQPQHF

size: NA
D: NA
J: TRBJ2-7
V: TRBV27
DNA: TGTGCCAGCAGACCTGTTGGGGCGCAGTCCTACGAGCAGTACTTC
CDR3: CASRPVGAQSYEQYF

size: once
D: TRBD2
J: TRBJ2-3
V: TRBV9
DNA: TGTGCCAGCAGCGAGAGAGGTCGGGGGGCAGATACGCAGTATTTT
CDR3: CASSERGRGADTQYF

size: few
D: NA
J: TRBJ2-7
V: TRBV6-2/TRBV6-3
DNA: TGTGCCAGCAGTTGGACGGAGACCTACGAGCAGTACTTC
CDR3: CASSWTETYEQYF

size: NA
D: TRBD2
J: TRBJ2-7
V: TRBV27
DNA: TGTGCCAGCAGTTTGGGACTAGCCTACGAGCAGTACTTC
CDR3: CASSLGLAYEQYF

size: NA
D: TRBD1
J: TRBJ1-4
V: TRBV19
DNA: TGTGCCAGTAGTGTTGCCGGGACAGGGAATGAAAAACTGTTTTTT
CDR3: CASSVAGTGNEKLFF

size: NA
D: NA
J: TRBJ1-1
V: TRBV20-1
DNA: TGCAGTGCTAGTCGGGGTTGGAACACTGAAGCTTTCTTT
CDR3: CSASRGWNTEAFF

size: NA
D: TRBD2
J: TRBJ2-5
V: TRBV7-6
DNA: TGTGCCAGCAGCTTAGGTACTAGCGGATTACAAGAGACCCAGTACTTC
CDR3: CASSLGTSGLQETQYF

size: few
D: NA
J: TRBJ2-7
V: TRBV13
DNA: TGTGCCAGCAGCGCCTGGGGGAGCTCAGGGACCTACGAGCAGTACTTC
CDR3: CASSAWGSSGTYEQYF

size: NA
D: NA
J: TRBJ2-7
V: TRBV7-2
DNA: TGTGCCAGCAGCTCAACGGGGACTTGGGAGCAGTACTTC
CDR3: CASSSTGTWEQYF

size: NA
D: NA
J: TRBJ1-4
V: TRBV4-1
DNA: TGCGCCAGCAGCCAAGACGAGTTTAACAGGGTAGGACTGTTTTTT
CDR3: CASSQDEFNRVGLFF

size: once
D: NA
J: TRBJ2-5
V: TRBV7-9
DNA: TGTGCCAGCAGCTCAAAAGAGACCCAGTACTTC
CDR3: CASSSKETQYF

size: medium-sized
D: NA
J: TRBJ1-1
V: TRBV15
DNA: TGTGCCACCAGCAGACAGAACACTGAAGCTTTCTTT
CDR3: CATSRQNTEAFF

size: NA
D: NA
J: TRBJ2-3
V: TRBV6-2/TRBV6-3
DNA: TGTGCCAGCAGCCTCTGGGGTAACACAGATACGCAGTATTTT
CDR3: CASSLWGNTDTQYF

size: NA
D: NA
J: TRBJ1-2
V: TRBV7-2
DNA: TGTGCCAGCAGCTTAACAGGGCCCGATGGCTACACCTTC
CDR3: CASSLTGPDGYTF

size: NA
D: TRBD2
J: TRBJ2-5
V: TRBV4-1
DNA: TGCGCCAGCAGCCATGGGACTAGCGGGAAGGAGACCCAGTACTTC
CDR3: CASSHGTSGKETQYF

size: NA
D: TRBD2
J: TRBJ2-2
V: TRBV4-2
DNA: TGTGCCAGCAGCCCGGCGGGAGCGGGTCCAGCCGGGGAGCTGTTTTTT
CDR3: CASSPAGAGPAGELFF

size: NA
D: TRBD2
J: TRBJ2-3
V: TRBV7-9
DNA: TGTGCCAGCACCTTAGCGGGAGTAAATTTGGGCACAGATACGCAGTATTTT
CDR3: CASTLAGVNLGTDTQYF

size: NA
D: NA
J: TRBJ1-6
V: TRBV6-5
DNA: TGTGCCAGCAGTTATTCTTCGGGGGGGGGATCACCCCTCCACTTT
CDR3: CASSYSSGGGSPLHF

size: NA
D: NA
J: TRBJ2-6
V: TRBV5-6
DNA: TGTGCCAGCACCCCGGGGGACTTTGGGCCCAACGTCCTGACTTTC
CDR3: CASTPGDFGPNVLTF

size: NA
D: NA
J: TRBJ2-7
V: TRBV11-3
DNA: TGTGCCAGCAGCTTAGGTCTAAACTACGAGCAGTACTTC
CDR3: CASSLGLNYEQYF

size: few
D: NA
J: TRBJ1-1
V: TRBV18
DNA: TGTGCCAGCTCACCACCGTCTGTGAACACTGAAGCTTTCTTT
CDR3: CASSPPSVNTEAFF

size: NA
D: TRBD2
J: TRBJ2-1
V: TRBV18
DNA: TGTGCCAGCTCACCGGGACTAGCACAAAACAATGAGCAGTTCTTC
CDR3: CASSPGLAQNNEQFF

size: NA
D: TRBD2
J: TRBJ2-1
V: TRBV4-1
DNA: TGCGCCAGCAGCCAAGATCAATTGCGGGGGGGCAAGGATGAGCAGTTCTTC
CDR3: CASSQDQLRGGKDEQFF

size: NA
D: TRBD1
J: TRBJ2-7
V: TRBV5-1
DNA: TGCGCCAGCAGCTTCGGGGTCGGGACAGGGAACTACGAGCAGTACTTC
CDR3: CASSFGVGTGNYEQYF

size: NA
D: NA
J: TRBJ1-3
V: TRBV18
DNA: TGTGCCAGCTCACCTCATCCTAGAAGCTCTGGAAACACCATATATTTT
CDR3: CASSPHPRSSGNTIYF

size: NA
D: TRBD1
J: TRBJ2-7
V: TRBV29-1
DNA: TGCAGCGTTGGGGGGACAGGGACCTACGAGCAGTACTTC
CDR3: CSVGGTGTYEQYF

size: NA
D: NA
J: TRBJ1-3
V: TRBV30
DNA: TGTGCCTGGAGTGTCGACCACAGGGCTGGAAACACCATATATTTT
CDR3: CAWSVDHRAGNTIYF

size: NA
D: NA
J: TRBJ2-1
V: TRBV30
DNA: TGTGCCTGGAGTCATACTAGCCCGGGTCCGTTCTTC
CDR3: CAWSHTSPGPFF

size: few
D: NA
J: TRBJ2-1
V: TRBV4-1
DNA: TGCGCCAGCAGCCAAGATCCCGGGCAACTGGCCGATGAGCAGTTCTTC
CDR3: CASSQDPGQLADEQFF